One sample yielded the 26 T cell receptor beta chains listed below, sequenced in a study of naive and memory T cell subsets (dated by TCRdb to 2015 to 2018). Libraries were prepared through UMI-ligation and nested PCR. Instrument on record: Illumina MiSeq. An equimolar mix of two oligonucleotides covering both TRBC1 and TRBC2 was used as the beta constant-region primer. Four rounds of PCR were used to amplify ligated cDNA, with nested alpha and beta constant-region primers being used together with the SP2 primer. Using fastp trimming at Q25 and MiXCR clonotype assembly, TCRdb reanalyzed the public sequencing data and kept in-frame beta chains. Each entry is one CDR3 protein sequence, shown with its most common DNA and genes. For this sample there are tens of thousands of distinct CDR3 sequences; around a sixth appear just once. The biggest ten clones account for roughly 3.5% of the sample. The sequencing input was effector memory CD4+ T cells from blood. Explained via the paper, the cell subset or site label denotes: effector memory, CD45RA- CD27-. The receptors originated from a human donor in good health.

This clonotype was counted only a few times. V and J are TRBV11-2 and TRBJ2-2, with TRBD2 matching over 13 bases. CDR1 is SGHAT and CDR2 is FQNNGV in the germline V gene. V gave up 3 bases and J gave up 7 bases; unmatched junction bases: 2. The CDR3 is 15 residues long. For the CDR3, the DNA is TGTGCCAGCAGCTTTACTAGCGGGAGGGGCGGGGAGCTGTTTTTT. Residues: CASSFTSGRGGELFF.

V and J are TRBV21-1 and TRBJ2-1; whether TRBD1, the table's D call, matches the DNA was not checked. TRBV21-1 is assigned pseudogene status. There are 12 residues in the CDR3. CDR3 amino acids: CASSGPRNGQFF. The CDR3 nucleotides read TGTGCCAGCAGCGGTCCCCGGAATGGGCAGTTCTTC.

The chain has TRBV28 and TRBJ2-7; D gene unclear. Trimming took 5 bases from V and 1 from J, leaving 12 bases between them. Per the germline V gene, CDR1 is MDHEN and CDR2 is SYDVKM. This CDR3 is 14 amino acids long. The CDR3 sequence: CASSTTAPSYEQYF. CDR3 sequence (DNA): TGTGCCAGCAGTACGACTGCACCGTCCTACGAGCAGTACTTC.

This chain connects TRBV4-1 to TRBJ2-7; maybe TRBD1 (6 bases). Germline V gene data show CDR1 as MGHRA and CDR2 as YSYEKL. V lost 0 bases to trimming and J lost 6 bases, with 12 bases between them. This CDR3 contains 14 residues. CDR3 residues: CASSQELDRFEQYF. The CDR3 DNA sequence: TGCGCCAGCAGCCAAGAGCTCGACAGGTTCGAGCAGTACTTC.

In its sample, this clonotype was seen a few times. The chain links TRBV6-6 to TRBJ2-3; D unclear. Trimming shortened V by 2 bases and J by 8 bases, and 5 bases separated the two germline ends. Per the germline V gene, CDR1 is MNHNY and CDR2 is SVGAGI (reference sequence). This CDR3 spans 11 amino acids. The CDR3 sequence: CASSYMGTQYF. In DNA, the CDR3 is TGTGCCAGCAGTTACATGGGTACGCAGTATTTT.

This sequence joins TRBV29-1 and TRBJ2-2; TRBD2 aligns across 12 bases. In germline, CDR1 is SQVTM, CDR2 ANQGSEA. The trim removed 3 bases at V and 6 bases at J, leaving 2 bases unmatched. The CDR3 covers 14 residues. For the CDR3, the DNA is TGCAGCGTTGAGGCTAGCGGGAGGGCCGGGGAGCTGTTTTTT. This codes for CSVEASGRAGELFF.

This clonotype is categorized as medium-sized. The chain carries TRBV12-3 or TRBV12-4 and TRBJ2-1; 12 bases are a match to TRBD2. The CDR3 is 16 residues long. V shed 1 base and J 5 bases; nucleotides not matched to a gene: 3. The CDR3 reads CASSLERTSGNNEQFF. For the CDR3, the DNA is TGTGCCAGCAGTTTAGAAAGGACTAGCGGGAACAATGAGCAGTTCTTC.

This clonotype appeared many times. The chain uses TRBV3-1 and TRBJ2-3; the match to TRBD2 covers 10 bases. The germline V gene encodes CDR1 LGHDT and CDR2 YNNKEL (reference sequence). The CDR3 has 15 amino acids. V lost 3 bases to trimming and J lost 5 bases; unmatched junction nucleotides: 5. CDR3 DNA sequence: TGTGCCAGCAGCCACCAAGCGGGAGGGGTAGATACGCAGTATTTT. Translated: CASSHQAGGVDTQYF.

There are a few counts of this clonotype. The V call is TRBV7-9, the J call TRBJ1-6, with D uncertain. V was pared by 3 bases and J by 9 bases, with 12 bases between. Looked up from germline, CDR1 is SEHNR and CDR2 is FQNEAQ (reference sequence). CDR3 length equals 14 residues. The CDR3 DNA is TGTGCCAGCAGCTTTAAAGAAAATAGTTCACCCCTCCACTTT. Its protein is CASSFKENSSPLHF.

This clonotype came up a few times. The chain links TRBV27 to TRBJ1-1, with 9 nucleotides matching TRBD1. Germline V gene sequence: CDR1 MNHEY, CDR2 SMNVEV (reference sequence). The CDR3 sequence is 14 residues long. V was pared by 5 bases and J by 5 bases, with 6 bases of the junction left unmatched. The CDR3 here is CASSPHGQGTEAFF. The CDR3 DNA is TGTGCCAGCAGTCCCCACGGACAGGGGACTGAAGCTTTCTTT.

The rearrangement uses TRBV19 and TRBJ1-6; D unclear. Germline values: CDR1 LNHDA, CDR2 SQIVND (reference sequence). The CDR3 has 15 residues. Trimming cost V 8 bases and J 0 bases, with 11 bases left between them. The CDR3 region is CASSVLSSYNSPLHF. The CDR3 region has the DNA TGTGCCAGTTCCGTCCTGAGCTCCTATAATTCACCCCTCCACTTT. Based on the CDR3 plus reference TRBV19 and TRBJ1-6, the full variable domain is DGGITQSPKYLFRKEGQNVTLSCEQNLNHDAMYWYRQDPGQGLRLIYYSQIVNDFQKGDIAEGYSVSREKKESFPLTVTSAQKNPTAFYLCASSVLSSYNSPLHFGNGTRLTVT.

This clonotype was found a few times. This chain links TRBV20-1 with TRBJ1-4; TRBD1 aligns across 10 bases. The V and J ends lost 3 bases and 3 bases, in that order; junction bases with no gene match: 16. Germline loops: CDR1 DFQATT, CDR2 SNEGSKA (reference sequence). This CDR3 comprises 19 residues. CDR3 sequence reads: CSASSGQGDFFLSNEKLFF. CDR3 nucleotide sequence: TGCAGTGCTAGTTCTGGACAGGGGGATTTTTTTTTGTCTAATGAAAAACTGTTTTTT.

By sample share, this clonotype is medium-sized. The chain links TRBV20-1 to TRBJ2-2; TRBD1 might be the D (5 bases). Germline values: CDR1 DFQATT, CDR2 SNEGSKA (reference sequence). The CDR3 is made up of 15 amino acids. The germline V and J ends were trimmed by 5 bases and 2 bases, with 15 bases remaining between them. CDR3 nucleotides: TGCAGTGCTGCGGCTCAGGGTTCTAACACCGGGGAGCTGTTTTTT. Amino acid sequence: CSAAAQGSNTGELFF.

A few counts support this clonotype. CDR3 protein: CASSLPRAQETQYF. CDR3 DNA sequence: TGTGCCAGCAGCTTGCCGCGGGCTCAAGAGACCCAGTACTTC. The chain recombines TRBV5-4 with TRBJ2-5; D may be TRBD2 (5 bases). V lost 1 base and J 2 bases, leaving 9 bases between the germline ends. Germline V gene lookup returns CDR1 SGHNT and CDR2 YYREEE (reference sequence). The CDR3 extends over 14 amino acids.

This clonotype was seen more than once but under ten times. This sequence joins TRBV12-5 and TRBJ2-7; TRBD1 is a possible D gene (6 bases). The CDR3 length is 13 residues. Germline V CDR1 and CDR2: LGHNT, FRNRAP. V shed 1 base and J shed 6 bases, with 10 bases lying between them. CDR3 protein: CASGLDYRVEQYF. Here the CDR3 DNA reads TGTGCTAGTGGTTTGGACTACAGGGTCGAGCAGTACTTC.

There are many counts of this clonotype. The rearrangement uses TRBV12-3 or TRBV12-4 and TRBJ2-1; 13 bases agree with TRBD2. The CDR3 loop spans 15 amino acids. V lost 6 bases to trimming and J lost 3 bases; unmatched junction nucleotides: 2. In nucleotides, the CDR3 is TGTGCCAGCAGGGGGACTAGCGGGAACTACAATGAGCAGTTCTTC. Amino acid sequence: CASRGTSGNYNEQFF.

This sequence joins TRBV6-5 and TRBJ1-1, with no clear D. In germline, CDR1 is MNHEY, CDR2 SVGAGI. The CDR3 runs 15 residues. Trimming shortened V by 0 bases and J by 4 bases, and 12 bases separated the two germline ends. CDR3 bases: TGTGCCAGCAGTTACTCGTTGTTAGTCGGCACTGAAGCTTTCTTT. It translates to CASSYSLLVGTEAFF.

This clonotype was seen a few times. The CDR3 nucleotides read TGCGCCTCCTCATCCCATCGGGATCAGCCCCAGCATTTT. Encoded protein: CASSSHRDQPQHF. This chain connects TRBV5-1 to TRBJ1-5; no clear D. CDR3 size: 13 residues. CDR1 is SGHRS, CDR2 YFSETQ, per germline. Trimming pared 10 bases from V and 5 bases from J, leaving 16 bases between.

This clonotype ranks as medium-sized. The chain recombines TRBV6-5 with TRBJ2-7; 11 nucleotides match TRBD2. Germline CDR1 MNHEY, CDR2 SVGAGI. This CDR3 region has 16 residues. J lost 6 bases, V lost 6 bases, and 13 bases had no gene match. CDR3 sequence reads: CASRRVSGRAVAEQYF. The CDR3 DNA follows: TGTGCCAGCAGACGGGTTAGCGGGAGGGCCGTTGCCGAGCAGTACTTC.

In its sample, this clonotype was seen many times. The genes are TRBV6-2 or TRBV6-3 and TRBJ2-5; 12 nucleotides agree with TRBD2. Germline CDR1 reads MNHEY; CDR2 reads SVGEGT. The length of the CDR3 is 16 residues. Trimming at V came to 2 bases and at J to 3 bases, leaving 4 bases not matched to a gene. In DNA, the CDR3 is TGTGCCAGCAGTTACAGAGGACTAGCGGGGAAAGAGACCCAGTACTTC. It translates to CASSYRGLAGKETQYF.

J is TRBJ1-1 and V is TRBV10-3; no clear D gene. The CDR3 has 14 residues. Trimming shortened V by 0 bases and J by 0 bases, and 5 bases separated the two germline ends. Germline CDR1 is ENHRY and CDR2 is SYGVKD. The DNA for the CDR3 is TGTGCCATCAGTGAGTCGACGGTGAACACTGAAGCTTTCTTT. Residues: CAISESTVNTEAFF.

The chain has TRBV7-9 and TRBJ1-1; D is unresolved. The CDR3 loop spans 14 amino acids. Trimming stripped 6 bases from V and 3 bases from J, with 14 bases between. Germline V gene lookup returns CDR1 SEHNR and CDR2 FQNEAQ (reference sequence). The CDR3 DNA sequence: TGTGCCAGCAGACCGCGGGCCGGGGACACTGAAGCTTTCTTT. Residues: CASRPRAGDTEAFF.

In this sample, this clonotype turned up a few times. This rearrangement joins TRBV7-9 to TRBJ2-7, with D uncertain. V was shortened by 6 bases and J by 2 bases, with 17 bases between the two germline ends. CDR1 and CDR2 (germline): SEHNR, FQNEAQ (reference sequence). This CDR3 is built from 15 residues. This CDR3 reads CASSPYSGKAYEQYF. CDR3 in DNA: TGTGCCAGCAGTCCGTACTCGGGCAAAGCCTACGAGCAGTACTTC. Full variable domain (outside the CDR3, taken from reference TRBV7-9 and TRBJ2-7): DTGVSQNPRHKITKRGQNVTFRCDPISEHNRLYWYRQTLGQGPEFLTYFQNEAQLEKSRLLSDRFSAERPKGSFSTLEIQRTEQGDSAMYLCASSPYSGKAYEQYFGPGTRLTVT.

CDR3 loop: CATSRDLPGNIQETQYF. As DNA, the CDR3 is TGTGCCACCAGCAGAGATCTACCAGGGAACATCCAAGAGACCCAGTACTTC. The V and J genes are TRBV15 and TRBJ2-5; D possibly corresponds to TRBD1 (5 bases). The V gene's germline CDR1 is LNHNV and CDR2 YYDKDF (reference sequence). The CDR3 consists of 17 residues. V lost 0 bases and J lost 1, with 15 bases in between.

This clonotype was recorded a few times. This rearrangement joins TRBV19 to TRBJ1-1; possibly TRBD1 for D (6 bases). Trimming shortened V by 7 bases and J by 6 bases, and 18 bases separated the two germline ends. There are 14 residues in the CDR3. CDR1 LNHDA and CDR2 SQIVND come from the germline V gene (reference sequence). DNA for the CDR3: TGTGCCAGTATAGACAGGAAAAGGGTCTCTGAAGCTTTCTTT. Translation: CASIDRKRVSEAFF. Filled out from reference TRBV19 and TRBJ1-1, the complete variable domain reads DGGITQSPKYLFRKEGQNVTLSCEQNLNHDAMYWYRQDPGQGLRLIYYSQIVNDFQKGDIAEGYSVSREKKESFPLTVTSAQKNPTAFYLCASIDRKRVSEAFFGQGTRLTVV.

At least ten counts were recorded for this clonotype. The V gene is TRBV9, the J gene TRBJ1-1; D is uncertain. The CDR3 is made up of 14 amino acids. Germline lookup yields CDR1 SGDLS and CDR2 YYNGEE. Trimming cost V 0 bases and J 1 base, with 7 bases left between them. The CDR3 protein is CASSVGPENTEAFF. In nucleotides, the CDR3 is TGTGCCAGCAGCGTAGGCCCCGAGAACACTGAAGCTTTCTTT.